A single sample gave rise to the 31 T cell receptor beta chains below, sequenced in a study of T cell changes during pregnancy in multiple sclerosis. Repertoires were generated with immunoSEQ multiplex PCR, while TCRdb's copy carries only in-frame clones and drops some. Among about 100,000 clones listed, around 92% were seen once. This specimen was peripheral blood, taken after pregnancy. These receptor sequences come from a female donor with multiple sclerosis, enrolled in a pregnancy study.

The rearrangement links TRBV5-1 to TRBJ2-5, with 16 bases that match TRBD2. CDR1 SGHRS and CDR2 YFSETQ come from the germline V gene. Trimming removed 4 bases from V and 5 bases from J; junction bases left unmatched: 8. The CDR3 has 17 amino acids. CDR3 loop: CASSPLGLAGGQETQYF. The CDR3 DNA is TGCGCCAGCAGCCCTCTGGGACTAGCGGGGGGGCAGGAGACCCAGTACTTC.

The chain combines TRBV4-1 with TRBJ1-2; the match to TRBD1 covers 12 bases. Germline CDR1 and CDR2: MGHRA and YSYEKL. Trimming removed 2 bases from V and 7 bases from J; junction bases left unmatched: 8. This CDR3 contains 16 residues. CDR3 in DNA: TGCGCCAGCAGCCAACTTCCGGGACAGGGGGCGGGTGGCTACACCTTC. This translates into CASSQLPGQGAGGYTF.

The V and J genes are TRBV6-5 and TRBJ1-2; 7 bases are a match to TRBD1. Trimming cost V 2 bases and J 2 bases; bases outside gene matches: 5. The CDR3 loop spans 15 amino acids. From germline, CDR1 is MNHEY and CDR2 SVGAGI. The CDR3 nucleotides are TGTGCCAGCAGTTACACGTCGACAGGGAACTATGGCTACACCTTC. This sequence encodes CASSYTSTGNYGYTF.

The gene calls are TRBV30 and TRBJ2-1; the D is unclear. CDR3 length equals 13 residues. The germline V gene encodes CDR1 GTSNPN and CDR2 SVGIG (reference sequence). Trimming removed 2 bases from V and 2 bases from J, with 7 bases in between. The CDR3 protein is CAWSFEAYNEQFF. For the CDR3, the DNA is TGTGCCTGGAGTTTTGAGGCCTACAATGAGCAGTTCTTC.

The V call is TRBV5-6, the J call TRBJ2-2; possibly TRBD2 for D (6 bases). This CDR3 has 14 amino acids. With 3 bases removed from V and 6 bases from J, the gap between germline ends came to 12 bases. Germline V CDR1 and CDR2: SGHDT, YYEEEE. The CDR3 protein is CASSSGGVPGELFF. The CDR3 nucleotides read TGTGCCAGCAGCTCCGGAGGGGTCCCCGGGGAGCTGTTTTTT.

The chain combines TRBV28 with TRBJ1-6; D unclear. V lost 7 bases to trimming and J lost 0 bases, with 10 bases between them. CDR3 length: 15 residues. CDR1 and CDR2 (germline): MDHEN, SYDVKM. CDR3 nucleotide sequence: TGTGCCAGCAAGGACTTTAGCTCCTATAATTCACCCCTCCACTTT. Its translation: CASKDFSSYNSPLHF.

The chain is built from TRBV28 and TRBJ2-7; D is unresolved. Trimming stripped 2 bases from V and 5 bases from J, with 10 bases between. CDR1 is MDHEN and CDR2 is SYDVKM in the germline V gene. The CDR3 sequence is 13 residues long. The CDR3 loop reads CASSLPTLHEQYF. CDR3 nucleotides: TGTGCCAGCAGTTTACCTACTCTCCACGAGCAGTACTTC.

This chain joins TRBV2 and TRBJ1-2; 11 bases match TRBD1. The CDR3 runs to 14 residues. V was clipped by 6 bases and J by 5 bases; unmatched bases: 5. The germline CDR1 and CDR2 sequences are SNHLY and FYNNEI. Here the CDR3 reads CASRGDRGIYGYTF. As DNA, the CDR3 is TGTGCCAGCAGGGGGGACAGGGGGATTTATGGCTACACCTTC.

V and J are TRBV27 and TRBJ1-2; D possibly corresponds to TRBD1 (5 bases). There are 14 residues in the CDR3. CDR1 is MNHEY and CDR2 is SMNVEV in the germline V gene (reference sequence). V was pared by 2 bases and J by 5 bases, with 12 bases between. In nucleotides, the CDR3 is TGTGCCAGCAGTTTAATATCCGGGGGTTATGGCTACACCTTC. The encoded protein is CASSLISGGYGYTF.

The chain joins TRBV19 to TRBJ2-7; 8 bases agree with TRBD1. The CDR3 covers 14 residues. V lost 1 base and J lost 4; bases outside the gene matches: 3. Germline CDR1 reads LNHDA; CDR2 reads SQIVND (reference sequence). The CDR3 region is CASSIAGTGYEQYF. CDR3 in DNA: TGTGCCAGTAGTATAGCGGGGACAGGATACGAGCAGTACTTC.

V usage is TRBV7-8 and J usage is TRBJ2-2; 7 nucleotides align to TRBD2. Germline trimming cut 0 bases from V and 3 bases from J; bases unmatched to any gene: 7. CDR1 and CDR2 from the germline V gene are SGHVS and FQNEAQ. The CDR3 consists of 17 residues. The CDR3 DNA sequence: TGTGCCAGCAGCTTAGCCCGGGCGGGAGACTACACCGGGGAGCTGTTTTTT. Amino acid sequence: CASSLARAGDYTGELFF.

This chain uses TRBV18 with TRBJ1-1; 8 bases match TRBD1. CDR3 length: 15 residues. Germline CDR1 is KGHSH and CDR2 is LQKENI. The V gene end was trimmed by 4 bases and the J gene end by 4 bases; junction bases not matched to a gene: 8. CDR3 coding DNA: TGTGCCAGCTCACGACTGGACAGGGTGGTCACTGAAGCTTTCTTT. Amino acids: CASSRLDRVVTEAFF.

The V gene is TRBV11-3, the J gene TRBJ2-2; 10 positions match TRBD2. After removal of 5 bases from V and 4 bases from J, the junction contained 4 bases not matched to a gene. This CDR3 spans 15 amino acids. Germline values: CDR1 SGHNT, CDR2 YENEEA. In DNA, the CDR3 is TGTGCCAGCAGCCCTGGGACTAGCGTCACCGGGGAGCTGTTTTTT. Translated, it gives CASSPGTSVTGELFF. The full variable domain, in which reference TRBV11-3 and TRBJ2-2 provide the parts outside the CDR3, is EAGVVQSPRYKIIEKKQPVAFWCNPISGHNTLYWYLQNLGQGPELLIRYENEEAVDDSQLPKDRFSAERLKGVDSTLKIQPAELGDSAVYLCASSPGTSVTGELFFGEGSRLTVL.

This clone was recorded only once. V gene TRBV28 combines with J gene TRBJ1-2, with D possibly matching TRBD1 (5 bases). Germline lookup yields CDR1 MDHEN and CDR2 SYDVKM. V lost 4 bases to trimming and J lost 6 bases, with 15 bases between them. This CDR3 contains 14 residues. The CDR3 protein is CASSSPSGANGYTF. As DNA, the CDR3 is TGTGCCAGCAGTTCCCCGTCTGGGGCAAATGGCTACACCTTC.

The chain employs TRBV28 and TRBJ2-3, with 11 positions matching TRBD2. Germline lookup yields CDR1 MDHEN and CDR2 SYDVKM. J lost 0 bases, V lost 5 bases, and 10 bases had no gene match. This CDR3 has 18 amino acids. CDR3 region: CASSLPGTSGTSTDTQYF. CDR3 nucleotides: TGTGCCAGCAGTCTCCCCGGGACTAGCGGTACTAGCACAGATACGCAGTATTTT.

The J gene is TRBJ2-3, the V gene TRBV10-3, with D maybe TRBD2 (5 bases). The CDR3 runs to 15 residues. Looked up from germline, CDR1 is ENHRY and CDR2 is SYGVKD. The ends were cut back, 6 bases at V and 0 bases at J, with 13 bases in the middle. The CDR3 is CAIRDKGLSTDTQYF. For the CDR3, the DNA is TGTGCCATCAGAGACAAAGGACTCAGCACAGATACGCAGTATTTT.

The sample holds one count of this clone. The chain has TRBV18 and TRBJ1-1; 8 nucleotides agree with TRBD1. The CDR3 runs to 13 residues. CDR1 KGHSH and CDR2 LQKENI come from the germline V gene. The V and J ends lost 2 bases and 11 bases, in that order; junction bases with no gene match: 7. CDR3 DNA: TGTGCCAGCTCACCAACGGGGACAGGAGTGGCTTTCTTT. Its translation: CASSPTGTGVAFF.

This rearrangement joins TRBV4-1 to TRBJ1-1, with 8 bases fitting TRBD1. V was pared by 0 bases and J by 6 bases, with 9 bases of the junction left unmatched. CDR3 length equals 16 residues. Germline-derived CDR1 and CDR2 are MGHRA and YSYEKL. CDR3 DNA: TGCGCCAGCAGCCAAGATACAGGGGGGTTATACCCTGAAGCTTTCTTT. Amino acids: CASSQDTGGLYPEAFF.

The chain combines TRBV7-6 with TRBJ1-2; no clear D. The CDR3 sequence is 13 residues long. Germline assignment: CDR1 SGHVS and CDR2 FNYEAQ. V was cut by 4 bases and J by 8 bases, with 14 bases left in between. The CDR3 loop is CASSSPGGPGYTF. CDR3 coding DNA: TGTGCCAGCAGCTCCCCCGGAGGGCCCGGCTACACCTTC. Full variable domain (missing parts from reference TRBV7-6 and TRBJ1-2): GAGVSQSPRYKVTKRGQDVALRCDPISGHVSLYWYRQALGQGPEFLTYFNYEAQQDKSGLPNDRFSAERPEGSISTLTIQRTEQRDSAMYRCASSSPGGPGYTFGSGTRLTVV.

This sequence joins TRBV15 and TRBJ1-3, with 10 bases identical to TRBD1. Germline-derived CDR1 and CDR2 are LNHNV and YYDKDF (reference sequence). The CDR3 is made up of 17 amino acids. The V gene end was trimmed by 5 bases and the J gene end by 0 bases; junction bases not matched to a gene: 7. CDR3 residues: CATSLRQGANSGNTIYF. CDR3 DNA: TGTGCCACCAGCTTACGACAGGGGGCAAACTCTGGAAACACCATATATTTT.

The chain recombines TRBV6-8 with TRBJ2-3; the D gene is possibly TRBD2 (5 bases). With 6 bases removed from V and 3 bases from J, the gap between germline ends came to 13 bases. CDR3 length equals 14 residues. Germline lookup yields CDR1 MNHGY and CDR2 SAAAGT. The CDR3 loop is CASRRVLGTDTQYF. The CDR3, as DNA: TGTGCCAGCAGGAGGGTTCTAGGGACAGATACGCAGTATTTT.

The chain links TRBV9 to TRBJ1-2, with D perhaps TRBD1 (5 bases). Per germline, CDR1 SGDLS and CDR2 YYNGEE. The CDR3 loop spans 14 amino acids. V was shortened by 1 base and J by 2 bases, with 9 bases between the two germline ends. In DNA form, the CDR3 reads TGTGCCAGCAGCGTAAGTTCAGGGAACTATGGCTACACCTTC. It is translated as CASSVSSGNYGYTF.

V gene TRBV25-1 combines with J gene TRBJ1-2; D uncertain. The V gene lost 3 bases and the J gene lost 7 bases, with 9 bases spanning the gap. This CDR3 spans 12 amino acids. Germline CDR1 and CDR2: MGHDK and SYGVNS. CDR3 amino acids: CASSETGIGYTF. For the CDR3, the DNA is TGTGCCAGCAGTGAGACCGGGATTGGCTACACCTTC.

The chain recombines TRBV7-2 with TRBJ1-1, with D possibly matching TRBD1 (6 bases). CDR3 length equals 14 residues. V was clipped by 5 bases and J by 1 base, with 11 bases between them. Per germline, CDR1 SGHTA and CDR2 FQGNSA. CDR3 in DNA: TGTGCCAGCAGCGGACAGCGGGGGAACACTGAAGCTTTCTTT. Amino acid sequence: CASSGQRGNTEAFF.

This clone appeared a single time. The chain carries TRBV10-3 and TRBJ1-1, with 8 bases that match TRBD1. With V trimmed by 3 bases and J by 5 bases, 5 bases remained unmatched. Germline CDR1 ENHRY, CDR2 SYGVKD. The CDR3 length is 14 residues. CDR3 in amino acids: CAISDPGGYTEAFF. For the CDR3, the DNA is TGTGCCATCAGTGATCCAGGGGGCTATACTGAAGCTTTCTTT.

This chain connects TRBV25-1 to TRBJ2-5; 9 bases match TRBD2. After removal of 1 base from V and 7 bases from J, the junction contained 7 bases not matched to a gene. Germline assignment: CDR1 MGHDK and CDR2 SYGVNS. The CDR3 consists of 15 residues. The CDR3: CASSEFAGGLGTQYF. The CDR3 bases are TGTGCCAGCAGTGAATTTGCGGGGGGGCTAGGGACCCAGTACTTC.

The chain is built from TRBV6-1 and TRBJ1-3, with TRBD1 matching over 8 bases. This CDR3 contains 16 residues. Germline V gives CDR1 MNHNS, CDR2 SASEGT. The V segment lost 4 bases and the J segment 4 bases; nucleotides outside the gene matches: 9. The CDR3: CASSAGQGARGNTIYF. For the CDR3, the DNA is TGTGCCAGCAGTGCTGGACAGGGCGCGAGGGGAAACACCATATATTTT.

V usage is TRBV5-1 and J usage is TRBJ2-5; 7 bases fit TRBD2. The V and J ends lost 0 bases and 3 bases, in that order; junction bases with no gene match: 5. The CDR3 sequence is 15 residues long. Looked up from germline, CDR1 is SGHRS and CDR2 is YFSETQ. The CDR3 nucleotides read TGCGCCAGCAGCTTGGCCGGGGGAGGGAAAGAGACCCAGTACTTC. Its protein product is CASSLAGGGKETQYF.

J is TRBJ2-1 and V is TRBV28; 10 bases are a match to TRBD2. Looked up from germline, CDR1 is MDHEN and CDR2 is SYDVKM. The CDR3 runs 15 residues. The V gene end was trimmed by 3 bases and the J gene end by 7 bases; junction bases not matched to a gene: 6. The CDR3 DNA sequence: TGTGCCAGCAGTTTTGCTAGCGGGAGTCTAAATGAGCAGTTCTTC. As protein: CASSFASGSLNEQFF. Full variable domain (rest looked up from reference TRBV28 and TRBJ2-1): DVKVTQSSRYLVKRTGEKVFLECVQDMDHENMFWYRQDPGLGLRLIYFSYDVKMKEKGDIPEGYSVSREKKERFSLILESASTNQTSMYLCASSFASGSLNEQFFGPGTRLTVL.

The CDR3 coding sequence is TGTGCCAGCAGCTGGGGCCCTCCCACAGATACGCAGTATTTT. It encodes CASSWGPPTDTQYF. The chain carries TRBV5-6 and TRBJ2-3; D is perhaps TRBD1 (5 bases). The length of the CDR3 is 14 residues. Germline V gene sequence: CDR1 SGHDT, CDR2 YYEEEE. V was shortened by 3 bases and J by 2 bases, with 10 bases between the two germline ends.

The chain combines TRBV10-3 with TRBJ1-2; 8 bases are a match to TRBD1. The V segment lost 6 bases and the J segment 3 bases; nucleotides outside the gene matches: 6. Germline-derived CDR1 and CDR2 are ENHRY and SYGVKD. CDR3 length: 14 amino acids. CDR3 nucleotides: TGTGCCATCAGAGACTCGACAGGGGACTATGGCTACACCTTC. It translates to CAIRDSTGDYGYTF.